This T cell receptor beta chain derives from a study of cytomegalovirus exposure and HLA in healthy donors. PCR amplification relied on 60 Vbeta primers (plus 13 Jbeta primers). The repertoire was sequenced with immunoSEQ multiplex PCR; TCRdb's copy has only in-frame clones and lacks some. The data show some 100,000 clones, with under 85% seen just once and roughly 15% held by the top ten. The CDR3 extends over 14 amino acids. Germline V gives CDR1 SGDLS, CDR2 YYNGEE. The ends were cut back, 3 bases at V and 8 bases at J, with 14 bases in the middle. The sample was PBMCs. This TCR was sampled from a woman in her seventies in good health and CMV-seropositive. The V call is TRBV9, the J call TRBJ1-4; D unclear. The CDR3 reads CASSAHPTGEKLFF. Written as DNA, the CDR3 is TGTGCCAGCAGCGCCCACCCCACGGGGGAAAAACTGTTTTTT.